The 3 T cell receptor beta chains reported below all come from one sample, sequenced in a study of T cells in Graves' hyperthyroidism and ophthalmopathy (dated by TCRdb to the late 2010s). The library came from multiplex PCR. Sequencing instrument: Illumina HiSeq 2000. The TCR beta CDR3 regions were amplified from RNA transcripts. A first-round RT-PCR of the TCR CDR3 used the HTBI primer set with the Qiagen OneStep RT-PCR kit. TCRdb applied fastp at Q25 and MiXCR to the public reads, then kept only in-frame beta chains. Records with the same CDR3 protein are collapsed into one entry carrying the most frequent genes and DNA. The sample includes hundreds of thousands of distinct CDR3 sequences, with about 17% observed a single time. The ten largest clonotypes hold less than 4.5% of the sample. What was sequenced was blood. The receptor source for this set is a woman aged 25 to 39 with Graves' hyperthyroidism.

This clonotype was found many times. The chain has TRBV6-1 and TRBJ1-4, with TRBD1 matching 7 bases. The CDR3 has 16 residues. From germline, CDR1 is MNHNS and CDR2 SASEGT. V lost 0 bases and J lost 11; bases outside the gene matches: 12. CDR3 coding DNA: TGTGCCAGCAGTGAAGCTGGTCCGGACAGGATGGGGAAACTGTTTTTT. It codes for CASSEAGPDRMGKLFF.

This clonotype was detected a few times. The chain couples TRBV19 to TRBJ1-5; D is possibly TRBD1 (5 bases). V was clipped by 5 bases and J by 5 bases, with 16 bases between them. This CDR3 has 15 residues. Germline V gives CDR1 LNHDA, CDR2 SQIVND (reference sequence). DNA of the CDR3: TGTGCCAGTAGTCTCATAGACAGCCTTCATCAGCCCCAGCATTTT. This sequence encodes CASSLIDSLHQPQHF.

This clonotype was seen ten or more times. The gene calls are TRBV11-2 and TRBJ1-2; D is uncertain. The length of the CDR3 is 13 residues. The germline CDR1 and CDR2 sequences are SGHAT and FQNNGV. The V and J ends lost 5 bases and 4 bases respectively, with 11 bases between them. CDR3: CASSPSNPYGYTF. The CDR3 nucleotides read TGTGCCAGCAGCCCCAGTAACCCCTATGGCTACACCTTC.